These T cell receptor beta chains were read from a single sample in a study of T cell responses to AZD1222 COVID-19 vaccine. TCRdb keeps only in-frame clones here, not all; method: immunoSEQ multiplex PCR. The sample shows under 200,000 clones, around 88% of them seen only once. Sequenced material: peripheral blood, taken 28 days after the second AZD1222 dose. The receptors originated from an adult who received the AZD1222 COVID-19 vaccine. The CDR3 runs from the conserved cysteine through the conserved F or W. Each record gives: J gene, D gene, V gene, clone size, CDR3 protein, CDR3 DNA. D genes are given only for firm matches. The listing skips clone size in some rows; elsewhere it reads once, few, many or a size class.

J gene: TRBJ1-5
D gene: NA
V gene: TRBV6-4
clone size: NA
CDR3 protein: CASLSGRLIYSNQPQHF
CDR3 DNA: TGTGCCAGTCTCTCGGGCAGACTCATTTATAGCAATCAGCCCCAGCATTTT

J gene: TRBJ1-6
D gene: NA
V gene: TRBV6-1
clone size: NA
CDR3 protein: CASGQARRERSPLHF
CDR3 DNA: TGTGCCAGCGGTCAAGCGAGACGGGAGCGTTCACCCCTCCACTTT

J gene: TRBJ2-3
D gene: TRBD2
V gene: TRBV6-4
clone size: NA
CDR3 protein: CASSRTSGTDTQYF
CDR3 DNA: TGTGCCAGCAGTAGGACTAGCGGCACAGATACGCAGTATTTT

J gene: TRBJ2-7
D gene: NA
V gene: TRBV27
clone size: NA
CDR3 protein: CASSLGSGVVYEQYF
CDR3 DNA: TGTGCCAGCAGTCTAGGTTCGGGGGTGGTCTACGAGCAGTACTTC

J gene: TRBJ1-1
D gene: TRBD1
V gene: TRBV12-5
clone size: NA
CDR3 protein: CASGPGQGTEAFF
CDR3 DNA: TGTGCTAGTGGTCCCGGACAGGGGACTGAAGCTTTCTTT

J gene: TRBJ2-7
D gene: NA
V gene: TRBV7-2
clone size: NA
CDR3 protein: CASSLASTGSRGEQYF
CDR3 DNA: TGTGCCAGCAGCTTAGCATCGACTGGTTCCCGGGGCGAGCAGTACTTC

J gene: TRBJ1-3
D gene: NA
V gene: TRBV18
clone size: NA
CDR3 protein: CASSPLSMNTIYF
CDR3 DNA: TGTGCCAGCTCACCCCTCTCCATGAACACCATATATTTT

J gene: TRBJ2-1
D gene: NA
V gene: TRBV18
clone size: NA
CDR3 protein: CASSPPGVRSYNEQFF
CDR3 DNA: TGTGCCAGCTCACCACCAGGGGTAAGATCCTACAATGAGCAGTTCTTC

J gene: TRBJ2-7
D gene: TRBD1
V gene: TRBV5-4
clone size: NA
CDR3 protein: CASSLRGQKHEQYF
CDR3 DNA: TGTGCCAGCAGCTTACGGGGACAGAAACACGAGCAGTACTTC

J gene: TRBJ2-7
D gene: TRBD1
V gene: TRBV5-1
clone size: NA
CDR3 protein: CASSHPGQGYEQYF
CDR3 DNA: TGCGCCAGCAGCCACCCGGGACAGGGCTACGAGCAGTACTTC

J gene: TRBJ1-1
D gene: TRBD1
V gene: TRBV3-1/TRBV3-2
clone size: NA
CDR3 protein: CASSQDLGTAMNTEAFF
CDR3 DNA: TGTGCCAGCAGCCAAGATCTGGGGACAGCCATGAACACTGAAGCTTTCTTT

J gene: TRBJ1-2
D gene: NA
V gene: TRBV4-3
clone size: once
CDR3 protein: CASSRNRVGDYGYTF
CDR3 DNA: TGCGCCAGCAGCCGTAACAGGGTAGGGGACTATGGCTACACCTTC

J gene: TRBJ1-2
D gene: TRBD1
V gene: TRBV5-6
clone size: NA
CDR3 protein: CASKPQGRTGERFYGYTF
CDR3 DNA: TGTGCCAGCAAACCGCAGGGACGGACAGGGGAGAGGTTTTATGGCTACACCTTC

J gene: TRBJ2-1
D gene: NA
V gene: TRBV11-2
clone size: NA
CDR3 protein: CASSSPRGRVVEQFF
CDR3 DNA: TGTGCCAGCAGCTCTCCCCGCGGCAGGGTGGTTGAGCAGTTCTTC

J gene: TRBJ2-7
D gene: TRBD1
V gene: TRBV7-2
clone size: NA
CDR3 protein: CASSTVGQGEDEQYF
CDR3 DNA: TGTGCCAGCAGTACCGTGGGACAGGGGGAGGACGAGCAGTACTTC

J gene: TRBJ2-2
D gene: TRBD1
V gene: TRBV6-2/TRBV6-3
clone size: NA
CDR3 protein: CASSYWAGGHTGELFF
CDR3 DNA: TGTGCCAGCAGTTACTGGGCAGGGGGCCACACCGGGGAGCTGTTTTTT

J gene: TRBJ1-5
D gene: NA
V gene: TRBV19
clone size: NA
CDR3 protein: CASSISGFGQPQHF
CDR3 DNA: TGTGCCAGTAGTATTTCAGGGTTTGGTCAGCCCCAGCATTTT

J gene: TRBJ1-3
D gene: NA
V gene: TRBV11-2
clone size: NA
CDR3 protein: CASSLQDPFSGNTIYF
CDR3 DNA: TGTGCCAGCAGCTTACAGGACCCTTTCTCTGGAAACACCATATATTTT